This TCR beta chain was documented in a study of vaccination effects on CD4 cells after COVID-19. At the level of the study: As their vaccination, participants received two doses of either BNT162b2 or mRNA-1273.

The ViraFEST assay expanded antigen-specific CD4+ T cells with viral peptide pools before sequencing. Culturing for nine to ten days preceded CD4+ T cell isolation. Neither prior SARS-CoV-2 infection nor positive nucleocapsid antibodies were present in the vaccine recipients. The authors exchanged half the medium for IL-2 medium on days 3 and 7. TCRdb's copy holds only in-frame clones and misses some; the assay was immunoSEQ multiplex PCR. The sample has tens of thousands of clones, approximately 70% seen once; the top ten hold approximately 9.1%. In the case of this clone: The antigen remains unidentified.

V lost 4 bases to trimming and J lost 5 bases; unmatched junction nucleotides: 8. The CDR3 is made up of 15 amino acids. Germline lookup yields CDR1 SQVTM and CDR2 ANQGSEA. The sequencing here drew on CD4+ T cells from PBMCs cultured with HCoV-NL63 spike peptides, taken before COVID-19 vaccination. This TCR came from a human donor who received a COVID-19 vaccine. The V call is TRBV29-1, the J call TRBJ2-2; 9 bases are shared with TRBD1. The CDR3 nucleotides are TGCAGCGTTGGTCCGAGACAGGGGGTGACCGGGGAGCTGTTTTTT. Translation: CSVGPRQGVTGELFF.